This T cell receptor beta chain emerged from a study of blood T cell repertoires in COVID-19 (dated by TCRdb to 2018 to 2020). Context from the whole study: Samples covering the acute and convalescent phases of COVID-19 were provided by collaborators in the United States, Italy and Spain. A freely available public database, intended as a resource for researchers studying the immune response to SARS-CoV-2, is where the repertoires were released. A de-identified subject ID, COVID-19 status, age in years and sex were almost always included in the sample metadata. Samples were obtained from the ongoing ImmuneRACE study (first 160 participants) and from 1,254 subjects provided by 6 global collaborators. Subjects who had been exposed to COVID-19, were actively infected with it, or had recovered from it provided the deeply sampled blood TCRbeta repertoires that made up the dataset. Where HLA class I and class II types were available, the types were taken from metadata supplied by the sample provider, not from assay-based typing. The material from the prospective study consisted of cDNA or gDNA derived from T cells, B-cell-depleted T cells, or PBMCs.

Points on this clone: Its antigen remains unidentified. Per-base quality was not reported, and no clone a single base away is much larger than it.

The full study reports these points: The quantity of clinical and demographic metadata differed by source and by participant and was supplied without curation.

One collaborating source in Seattle enrolled patients while the patients were actively infected and followed the patients over time throughout the course of disease. Whole blood was collected in K2EDTA tubes by collaborating institutions according to the institutions' own protocols. For TCRbeta analysis, collaborators shipped samples in one of three forms: frozen whole blood, isolated PBMCs, or DNA extracted from either of those sample types. The CDR3 runs 14 amino acids, cysteine and phenylalanine included. Only the CDR3 DNA is retained, 42 bases long and in frame from the first base. CDR1 ENHRY and CDR2 SYGVKD are derived from the germline V gene. For this chain, trimming is 9 bases at the V end and 0 bases at the J end, and the number of junction bases without a gene match is 5. TCRbeta CDR3 regions were amplified from genomic DNA by means of the immunoSEQ Assay, a bias-controlled multiplex PCR. The study's processing was this. Within the assay, amplification of reference gene primers was used to estimate how many nucleated cells each sample contained. To quantify the absolute abundance of each unique TCRbeta CDR3 rearrangement, sequence reads were collapsed and filtered. For each sample, productive Simpson clonality was calculated as the square root of Simpson's diversity index over productive rearrangements. TCRdb took over this immuneACCESS table, retaining in-frame rearrangements with V and J assigned. Such tables are incomplete; in checked studies, under half of the missing clones stem from an unresolved V gene, and the remainder is unexplained. That table is the source of V, J and clone size, and D and trimming were worked out from the DNA. Within this sample are some 200,000 clones, with approximately 80% of them counted one time only. More than 9% of the sample lies in the top ten.

Sequencing input: peripheral blood. Recombination joined TRBV10-3 with TRBJ2-3; the central 8 bases match TRBD1. The source is a woman of 80 years or more with COVID-19, enrolled during active disease. The CDR3 corresponds to CAITRGLSTDTQYF. In nucleotides, the sequence is TGTGCCATTACCAGGGGGCTGAGCACAGATACGCAGTATTTT.